These T cell receptor beta chains were read from a single sample in a study of identical twins. TCRdb redid the calling of the 5' RACE reads with MiXCR, one entry per CDR3 protein. The sample holds around 450,000 distinct CDR3 sequences, around 14% seen once. These data were also reused for a study on yellow fever vaccine responses in identical twins.

Sequencing was done on a sample of CD4+ T cells sorted from blood. These TCRs come from a woman under 30 in good health. Each CDR3 is given with its conserved first and last residue. The D gene is left open where the match is weak. Rows may omit the clone size; those that give it use once, few, many or a size class.

d_gene,j_gene,v_gene,abundance,CDR3nt,CDR3aa
.,TRBJ2-7,TRBV4-3,.,TGCGCCAGCAGTCCAACGAGTGACAGACCCTACGAGCAGTACTTC,CASSPTSDRPYEQYF
.,TRBJ1-5,TRBV12-3/TRBV12-4,few,TGTGCCAGCAGTTTAGGGTCCAGGGGAGGGGATCAGCCCCAGCATTTT,CASSLGSRGGDQPQHF
.,TRBJ2-1,TRBV28,few,TGTGCCAGCAGTTTCCTAGGGGCCTATGAGCAGTTCTTC,CASSFLGAYEQFF
TRBD1,TRBJ2-7,TRBV27,.,TGTGCCAGCAGTATCATAACCGGGACAGGGATTTACGAGCAGTACTTC,CASSIITGTGIYEQYF
.,TRBJ2-1,TRBV5-1,.,TGCGCCAGCAGCTTCGCGGAGCTCAATGAGCAGTTCTTC,CASSFAELNEQFF
TRBD1,TRBJ1-2,TRBV27,.,TGTGCCAGCAGTTCCCTACGTGAGGCAGGGGGCTATGGCTACACCTTC,CASSSLREAGGYGYTF
TRBD1,TRBJ2-1,TRBV15,.,TGTGCCACCAGCAGATCCAGGGGGCTGCGGCCGGAGGGCAATGAGCAGTTCTTC,CATSRSRGLRPEGNEQFF
.,TRBJ2-3,TRBV7-8,few,TGTGCCAATACTCTTCTCCTCACAGATACGCAGTATTTT,CANTLLLTDTQYF
TRBD1,TRBJ1-5,TRBV6-1,few,TGTGCCAGCAGTGAAGAGGCCCCAGGGGGCCCGTACCCCCAGCATTTT,CASSEEAPGGPYPQHF
TRBD2,TRBJ2-7,TRBV9,.,TGTGCCAGCAGCCCGAGTAGCGGGAGATTACACGAGCAGTACTTC,CASSPSSGRLHEQYF
.,TRBJ1-4,TRBV10-3,.,TGTGCCATCGGGGCAGGGTCTAATGAAAAACTGTTTTTT,CAIGAGSNEKLFF
TRBD1,TRBJ2-6,TRBV29-1,few,TGCAGCGTCCGTCCAGGGGGTACCGGGGCTGGGGCCAACGTCCTGACTTTC,CSVRPGGTGAGANVLTF
.,TRBJ1-5,TRBV5-1,many,TGTGCCAGCAGCTTAGAGGGAAATAGCAATCAGCCCCAGCATTTT,CASSLEGNSNQPQHF
.,TRBJ2-3,TRBV7-8,many,TGTGCCAGCAGCTGGGCGATTGGGTCGACTCCAAGGGCGCAGTATTTT,CASSWAIGSTPRAQYF
.,TRBJ2-1,TRBV2,few,TGTGCCAGCAGTGAAGCGGTAAACCGGGATGAGCAGTTCTTC,CASSEAVNRDEQFF
TRBD1,TRBJ1-5,TRBV20-1,few,TGCAGTGCTAGAGGTGGGACAGGGGGCGAGCAGCCCCAGCATTTT,CSARGGTGGEQPQHF
TRBD2,TRBJ2-5,TRBV2,few,TGTGCCAGCGGCGGGAGTGAAGAGACCCAGTACTTC,CASGGSEETQYF
.,TRBJ2-1,TRBV15,.,TGTGCCACCAGCAGAGCCGTTTTAAATGAGCAGTTCTTC,CATSRAVLNEQFF
.,TRBJ2-6,TRBV5-1,few,TGCGCCAGCAGCCCTTGGGCCAGCAGCTCTGGGGCCAACGTCCTGACTTTC,CASSPWASSSGANVLTF
.,TRBJ1-4,TRBV7-9,.,TGTGCCAGCAGCTTAGTAAATGAAAAACTGTTTTTT,CASSLVNEKLFF
.,TRBJ2-3,TRBV29-1,.,TGCAGCGTTGACCACAGGGCGGGCACAGATACGCAGTATTTT,CSVDHRAGTDTQYF
TRBD1,TRBJ2-1,TRBV20-1,.,TGCAGTGCCACCTCGGGACAGGGTAGGCAATGGGAGCAGTTCTTC,CSATSGQGRQWEQFF
.,TRBJ2-4,TRBV30,.,TGTGCCTGGAGCCAGACTCTAGCCAAAAACATTCAGTACTTC,CAWSQTLAKNIQYF
TRBD2,TRBJ2-7,TRBV5-1,many,TGCGCCAGCAGCTTGGTAGTAGCGGGAGATTACGAGCAGTACTTC,CASSLVVAGDYEQYF
TRBD1,TRBJ1-1,TRBV3-1,few,TGTGCCAGCAGCCACCCCGGGGCAGGGGGTGCTGAAGCTTTCTTT,CASSHPGAGGAEAFF
TRBD2,TRBJ2-5,TRBV20-1,many,TGCAGTGCTAGGATCGGGACTATGCAAGAGACCCAGTACTTC,CSARIGTMQETQYF
TRBD1,TRBJ2-3,TRBV12-3/TRBV12-4,.,TGTGCCAGCAGTACAGGGGTCACAGATACGCAGTATTTT,CASSTGVTDTQYF
TRBD1,TRBJ2-7,TRBV20-1,.,TGCAGTGCAATCACAGGGGCCTACTACGAGCAGTACTTC,CSAITGAYYEQYF
.,TRBJ2-4,TRBV4-1,.,TGCGCCAGCAGCTCGTACTGGGACTCCATTCAGTACTTC,CASSSYWDSIQYF
TRBD2,TRBJ2-5,TRBV29-1,.,TGCAGCGTTGGGGGCGGGAGCGTCTGGGGTGAGACCCAGTACTTC,CSVGGGSVWGETQYF
TRBD2,TRBJ2-3,TRBV5-1,few,TGCGCCAGCAGACTAGCGGGAGACCGCACAGATAAGCAGTATTTT,CASRLAGDRTDKQYF
TRBD1,TRBJ2-2,TRBV11-1,once,TGTGCCAGCAGTTATTCAGGGGGCGCCGACGGGGAGCTGTTTTTT,CASSYSGGADGELFF
TRBD1,TRBJ2-1,TRBV4-2,few,TGTGCCAGCAGCCCCGGGACAGGGGGATTCTACAATGAGCAGTTCTTC,CASSPGTGGFYNEQFF
.,TRBJ1-4,TRBV20-1,few,TGCAGTGCTATACAGAAGGGAGTTAGGGAAAAACTGTTTTTT,CSAIQKGVREKLFF
.,TRBJ1-5,TRBV6-2/TRBV6-3,.,TGTGCCAGCAGTTATAACGGTTTAGGGAATCAGCCCCAGCATTTT,CASSYNGLGNQPQHF
.,TRBJ2-2,TRBV7-8,.,TGTGCCAGCAGCCCGTGGGAAGCGAGCACCGGGGAGCTGTTTTTT,CASSPWEASTGELFF
.,TRBJ1-3,TRBV7-2,many,TGTGCCAGCAGCTTAGTTCGGGGTTCTGGAAACACCATATATTTT,CASSLVRGSGNTIYF
TRBD2,TRBJ2-3,TRBV20-1,.,TGCAGTGCTAGACTGGTTGCTAGCGGGGAGACAGATACGCAGTATTTT,CSARLVASGETDTQYF
TRBD1,TRBJ2-5,TRBV20-1,many,TGCAGTGCTGACAGGGTAGGAGAGACCCAGTACTTC,CSADRVGETQYF
TRBD1,TRBJ1-1,TRBV5-6,.,TGTGCCAGCAGCGGGGGACAGCTGAACACTGAAGCTTTCTTT,CASSGGQLNTEAFF
TRBD1,TRBJ2-1,TRBV20-1,.,TGCAGTGCTAGGGGGGACAGGGCCTACAATGAGCAGTTCTTC,CSARGDRAYNEQFF
TRBD2,TRBJ2-7,TRBV20-1,few,TGCAGTGCTGGGAGGACTAGCGGGAAATACGAGCAGTACTTC,CSAGRTSGKYEQYF
.,TRBJ2-7,TRBV5-1,few,TGCGCCAGCAGCTTGGCCGTGGGACCGTTCTACGAGCAGTACTTC,CASSLAVGPFYEQYF
TRBD2,TRBJ2-7,TRBV7-6,many,TGTGCCAGCAGCTTGGTAGCGGGGGGTCGATACGAGCAGTACTTC,CASSLVAGGRYEQYF
.,TRBJ2-2,TRBV15,.,TGTGCCACCAGCGGGGACGACGGATACACCGGGGAGCTGTTTTTT,CATSGDDGYTGELFF
TRBD1,TRBJ1-2,TRBV7-8,.,TGTGCCAGCAGCTTTCGGACAGGGGGCTACACCTTC,CASSFRTGGYTF